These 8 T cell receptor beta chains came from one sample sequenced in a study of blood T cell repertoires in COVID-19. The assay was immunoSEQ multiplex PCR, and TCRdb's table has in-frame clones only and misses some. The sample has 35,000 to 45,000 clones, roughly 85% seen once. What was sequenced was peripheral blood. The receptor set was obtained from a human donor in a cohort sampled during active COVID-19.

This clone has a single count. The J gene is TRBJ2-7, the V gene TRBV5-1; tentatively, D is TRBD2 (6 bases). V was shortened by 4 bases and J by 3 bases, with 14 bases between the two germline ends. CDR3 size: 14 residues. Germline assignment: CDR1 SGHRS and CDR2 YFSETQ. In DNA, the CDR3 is TGCGCCAGCAGCCCGACTAGTGGAAGCTACGAGCAGTACTTC. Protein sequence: CASSPTSGSYEQYF.

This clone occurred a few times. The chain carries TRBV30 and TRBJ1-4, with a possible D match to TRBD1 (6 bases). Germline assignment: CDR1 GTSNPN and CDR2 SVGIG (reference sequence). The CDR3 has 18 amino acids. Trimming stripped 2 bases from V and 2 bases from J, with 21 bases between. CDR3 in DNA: TGTGCCTGGAGTCAAAACAGGGCTGTTGTCGACACTAATGAAAAACTGTTTTTT. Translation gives CAWSQNRAVVDTNEKLFF.

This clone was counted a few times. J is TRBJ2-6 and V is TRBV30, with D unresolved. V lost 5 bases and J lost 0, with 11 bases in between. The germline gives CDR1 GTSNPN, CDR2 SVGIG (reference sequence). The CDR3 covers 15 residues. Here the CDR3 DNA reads TGTGCCTGGGCATTACCAGGCTCTGGGGCCAACGTCCTGACTTTC. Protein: CAWALPGSGANVLTF.

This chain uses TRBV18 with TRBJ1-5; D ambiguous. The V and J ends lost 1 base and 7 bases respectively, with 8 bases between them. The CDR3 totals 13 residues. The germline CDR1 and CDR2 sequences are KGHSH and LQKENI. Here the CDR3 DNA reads TGTGCCAGCTCACCACAGGAGAGCCAGCCCCAGCATTTT. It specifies CASSPQESQPQHF.

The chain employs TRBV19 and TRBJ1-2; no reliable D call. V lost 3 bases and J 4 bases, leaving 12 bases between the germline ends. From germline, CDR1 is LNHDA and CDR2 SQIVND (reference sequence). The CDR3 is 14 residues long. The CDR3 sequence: CASSILLSFYGYTF. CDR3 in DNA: TGTGCCAGTAGTATCCTCCTCAGTTTCTATGGCTACACCTTC.

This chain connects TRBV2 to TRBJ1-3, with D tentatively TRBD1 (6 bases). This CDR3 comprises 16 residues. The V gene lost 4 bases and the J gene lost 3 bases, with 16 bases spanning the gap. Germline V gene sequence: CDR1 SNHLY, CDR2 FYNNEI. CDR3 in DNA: TGTGCCAGCAGTGCAGTACAGGGATTCCTTGGAAACACCATATATTTT. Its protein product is CASSAVQGFLGNTIYF.

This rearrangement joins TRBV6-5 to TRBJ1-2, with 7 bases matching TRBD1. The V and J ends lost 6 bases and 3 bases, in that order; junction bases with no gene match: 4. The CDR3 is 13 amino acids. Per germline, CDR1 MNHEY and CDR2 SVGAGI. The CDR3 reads CASSPGQHYGYTF. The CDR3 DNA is TGTGCCAGCAGCCCGGGACAGCACTATGGCTACACCTTC.

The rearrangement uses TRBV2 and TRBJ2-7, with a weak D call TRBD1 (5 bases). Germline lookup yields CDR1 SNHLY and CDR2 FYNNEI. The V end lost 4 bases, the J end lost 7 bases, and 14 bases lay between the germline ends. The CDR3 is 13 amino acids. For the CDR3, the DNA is TGTGCCAGCAGTGGGGCCAGGGTTGGTGAGCAGTACTTC. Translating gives CASSGARVGEQYF.